This T cell receptor beta chain stems from a study of radiotherapy plus CTLA-4 blockade in lung cancer. Background on the study: Disease control was present in under 35% of patients, and objective responses in around 20%.

Patients had chemo-refractory metastatic non-small-cell lung cancer and received focal radiation plus CTLA-4 blockade that used ipilimumab. TCRdb keeps only in-frame clones here, not all; method: immunoSEQ multiplex PCR. The top ten hold approximately 24% of the sample, which has tens of thousands of clones, about 77% seen once. This clone was counted only a few times. Its antigen is not identified. Study outcomes and limitations: Interferon-beta and early blood T cell clone dynamics reportedly predicted response best. Researchers report tumor-derived TCR clones expanding in blood after radiotherapy plus ipilimumab.

The CDR3 loop spans 11 amino acids. V lost 2 bases, J lost 15 bases, and 11 bases lay in between. CDR1 and CDR2 from the germline V gene are SNHLY and FYNNEI. The receptor was isolated from a human donor with non-small cell lung cancer that progressed on radiotherapy plus ipilimumab. The chain is built from TRBV2 and TRBJ2-1; no clear D gene. Sequencing was performed on peripheral blood, taken from a patient treated with radiotherapy plus ipilimumab. CDR3 region: CASSERSLGFF. Written as DNA, the CDR3 is TGTGCCAGCAGTGAAAGGTCGTTGGGGTTCTTC. The full variable domain, its missing parts supplied by reference TRBV2 and TRBJ2-1, is EPEVTQTPSHQVTQMGQEVILRCVPISNHLYFYWYRQILGQKVEFLVSFYNNEISEKSEIFDDQFSVERPDGSNFTLKIRSTKLEDSAMYFCASSERSLGFFGPGTRLTVL.